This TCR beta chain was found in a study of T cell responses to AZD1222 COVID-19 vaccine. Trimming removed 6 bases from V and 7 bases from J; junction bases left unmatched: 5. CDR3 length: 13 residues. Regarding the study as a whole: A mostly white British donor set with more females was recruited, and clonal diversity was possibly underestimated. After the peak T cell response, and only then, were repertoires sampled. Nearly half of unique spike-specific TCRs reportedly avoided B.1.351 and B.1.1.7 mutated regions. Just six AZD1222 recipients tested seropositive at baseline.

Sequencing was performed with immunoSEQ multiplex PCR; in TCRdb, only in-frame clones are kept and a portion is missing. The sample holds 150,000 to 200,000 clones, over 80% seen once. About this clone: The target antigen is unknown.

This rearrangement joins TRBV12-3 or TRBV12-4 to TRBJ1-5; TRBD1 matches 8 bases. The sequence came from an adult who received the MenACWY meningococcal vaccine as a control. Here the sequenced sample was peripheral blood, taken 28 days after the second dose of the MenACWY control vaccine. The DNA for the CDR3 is TGTGCCAGCAGAACACAGGGGGGGCAGCCCCAGCATTTT. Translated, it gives CASRTQGGQPQHF.